These 21 T cell receptor beta chains were sequenced from one sample in a study of blood T cell repertoires in COVID-19. The assay was immunoSEQ multiplex PCR, and TCRdb's table has in-frame clones only and misses some. The sample lists about 240,000 clones; roughly 89% were seen once. Source material: PBMCs or T cells enriched from blood (not recorded which). All receptors come from a woman in her thirties with acute COVID-19.

This chain joins TRBV29-1 and TRBJ1-1; 8 bases are shared with TRBD1. Germline CDR1 is SQVTM and CDR2 is ANQGSEA. J gave up 2 bases and V 5 bases, and 7 bases lay outside the gene matches. The CDR3 sequence is 14 residues long. The CDR3 spells CSVTVTGENTEAFF. In DNA, the CDR3 is TGCAGCGTTACCGTGACAGGGGAAAACACTGAAGCTTTCTTT.

The chain uses TRBV19 and TRBJ1-2, with unresolved D. The V gene's germline CDR1 is LNHDA and CDR2 SQIVND (reference sequence). V lost 0 bases, J lost 3 bases, and 14 bases lay in between. This CDR3 is 16 amino acids long. The CDR3 DNA reads TGTGCCAGTAGTATAGATCGGGAGGGCCGGGACTATGGCTACACCTTC. Protein: CASSIDREGRDYGYTF. Looking up the rest from reference TRBV19 and TRBJ1-2 gives the full variable domain: DGGITQSPKYLFRKEGQNVTLSCEQNLNHDAMYWYRQDPGQGLRLIYYSQIVNDFQKGDIAEGYSVSREKKESFPLTVTSAQKNPTAFYLCASSIDREGRDYGYTFGSGTRLTVV.

This clone was seen many times. The chain joins TRBV2 to TRBJ1-2; 10 bases are shared with TRBD1. The germline gives CDR1 SNHLY, CDR2 FYNNEI. CDR3 length: 16 residues. With 6 bases clipped from V and 7 bases from J, the junction kept 14 bases outside the gene matches. This chain's CDR3 is CASRSGTGALARGYTF. The DNA of the CDR3 is TGTGCCAGCAGATCCGGGACAGGGGCCTTAGCGCGTGGCTACACCTTC.

The DNA for the CDR3 is TGTGCCAGCGCCGGGACAGGGGATGGCTACACCTTC. Its protein product is CASAGTGDGYTF. V usage is TRBV6-5 and J usage is TRBJ1-2; 10 nucleotides align to TRBD1. V was pared by 8 bases and J by 6 bases, with 3 bases of the junction left unmatched. This CDR3 comprises 12 residues. Germline V gene lookup returns CDR1 MNHEY and CDR2 SVGAGI.

The rearrangement joins TRBV5-1 to TRBJ1-2, with 7 bases fitting TRBD1. V lost 4 bases to trimming and J lost 4 bases; unmatched junction nucleotides: 10. The CDR3 is 15 amino acids. Germline assignment: CDR1 SGHRS and CDR2 YFSETQ. The CDR3 region has the DNA TGCGCCAGCAGCAAAAGTGACAGGGACAGCTATGGCTACACCTTC. Its protein is CASSKSDRDSYGYTF.

This CDR3 reads CASSLVRGNSPLHF. In DNA, the CDR3 is TGTGCCAGCAGCTTAGTACGGGGAAATTCACCCCTCCACTTT. The chain links TRBV7-2 to TRBJ1-6, with unresolved D. Germline V lookup: CDR1 SGHTA, CDR2 FQGNSA. The CDR3 runs 14 residues. The V end was cut by 1 base, the J end by 7 bases, with 8 bases between.

The rearrangement uses TRBV27 and TRBJ2-2, with 12 bases identical to TRBD1. V shed 6 bases and J 1 base; nucleotides not matched to a gene: 9. This CDR3 spans 18 amino acids. CDR1 is MNHEY, CDR2 SMNVEV, per germline (reference sequence). CDR3 loop: CASRKGQGAIKNTGELFF. CDR3 bases: TGTGCCAGCAGAAAGGGACAGGGGGCGATTAAGAACACCGGGGAGCTGTTTTTT.

V and J are TRBV3-1 (or the pseudogene TRBV3-2) and TRBJ1-1; D perhaps matches TRBD1 (5 bases). The V end lost 2 bases, the J end lost 5 bases, and 12 bases lay between the germline ends. The germline V gene encodes CDR1 LGHDT and CDR2 YNNKEL (reference sequence). This CDR3 is 14 amino acids long. The CDR3 reads CASSQPGVVTEAFF. The CDR3 DNA follows: TGTGCCAGCAGCCAACCGGGGGTGGTAACTGAAGCTTTCTTT.

This clone occurred once. The chain recombines TRBV10-1 with TRBJ2-5, with D perhaps TRBD2 (6 bases). The length of the CDR3 is 13 residues. Per germline, CDR1 WNHNN and CDR2 SYGVQD (reference sequence). Trimming cost V 6 bases and J 3 bases, with 11 bases left between them. CDR3 protein: CASSKGLKETQYF. The CDR3 DNA sequence: TGCGCCAGCAGCAAGGGACTTAAAGAGACCCAGTACTTC.

V gene TRBV7-2 combines with J gene TRBJ2-5; TRBD2 aligns across 7 bases. The CDR3 spans 15 residues. In germline, CDR1 is SGHTA, CDR2 FQGNSA. V lost 0 bases, J lost 5 bases, and 6 bases stayed unmatched. The CDR3 loop reads CASSLARGLRETQYF. The CDR3 nucleotides read TGTGCCAGCAGCTTAGCGCGGGGGTTAAGGGAGACCCAGTACTTC.

The chain links TRBV7-9 to TRBJ1-3; possible D gene TRBD1, 6 bases. The germline gives CDR1 SEHNR, CDR2 FQNEAQ (reference sequence). Trimming stripped 4 bases from V and 0 bases from J, with 19 bases between. This CDR3 spans 18 amino acids. Here the CDR3 reads CASSSRGDNLYSGNTIYF. CDR3 bases: TGTGCCAGCAGCTCCCGAGGGGACAACCTTTACTCTGGAAACACCATATATTTT.

This clone has only one observation. This chain connects TRBV4-3 to TRBJ1-2; D uncertain. Trimming pared 4 bases from V and 1 base from J, leaving 10 bases between. Germline CDR1 is LGHNA and CDR2 is YSLEER. The CDR3 covers 14 residues. The CDR3 DNA reads as TGCGCCAGCAGCCGTATGCAGGTTAACTATGGCTACACCTTC. This codes for CASSRMQVNYGYTF.

The chain carries TRBV4-2 and TRBJ2-2, with 7 bases fitting TRBD1. Germline-derived CDR1 and CDR2 are LGHNA and YNFKEQ. This CDR3 contains 17 residues. V lost 3 bases and J lost 1; bases outside the gene matches: 8. DNA for the CDR3: TGTGCCAGCAGCCAGGGGCCCGGACAGGTGAACACCGGGGAGCTGTTTTTT. Protein: CASSQGPGQVNTGELFF.

The genes are TRBV11-2 and TRBJ1-4; no definite D call. The germline V gene encodes CDR1 SGHAT and CDR2 FQNNGV. V lost 1 base, J lost 6 bases, and 9 bases lay in between. The CDR3 consists of 14 residues. The CDR3 nucleotides are TGTGCCAGCAGCTTAGGTGCCGAGGATGAAAAACTGTTTTTT. Translation: CASSLGAEDEKLFF.

This clone was seen a few times. J is TRBJ1-3 and V is TRBV11-2; 7 nucleotides agree with TRBD1. This CDR3 spans 14 amino acids. Per germline, CDR1 SGHAT and CDR2 FQNNGV. After removal of 4 bases from V and 0 bases from J, the junction contained 0 bases not matched to a gene. The CDR3: CASSWDSSGNTIYF. The CDR3 DNA sequence: TGTGCCAGCAGCTGGGACAGCTCTGGAAACACCATATATTTT.

The chain has TRBV7-2 and TRBJ2-2; 10 nucleotides match TRBD1. Germline-derived CDR1 and CDR2 are SGHTA and FQGNSA. V was pared by 3 bases and J by 5 bases, with 6 bases of the junction left unmatched. The length of the CDR3 is 16 residues. The CDR3 reads CASSLGDRGRTGELFF. CDR3 nucleotides: TGTGCCAGCAGCTTGGGAGACAGGGGGCGTACCGGGGAGCTGTTTTTT.

V gene TRBV27 combines with J gene TRBJ1-5; 7 bases agree with TRBD1. In germline, CDR1 is MNHEY, CDR2 SMNVEV (reference sequence). The CDR3 consists of 16 residues. The J segment lost 3 bases and the V segment lost 5 bases, leaving 10 bases of the junction unmatched. The CDR3 reads CASSPTATGTNQPQHF. The CDR3 DNA follows: TGTGCCAGCAGTCCTACCGCGACAGGGACCAATCAGCCCCAGCATTTT.

This chain connects TRBV4-1 to TRBJ1-2; a weak D match, TRBD1 (6 bases). The CDR3 covers 14 residues. V was trimmed by 2 bases and J by 0 bases, leaving 7 bases between them. CDR1 and CDR2 from the germline V gene are MGHRA and YSYEKL. The CDR3 DNA follows: TGCGCCAGCAGCCAACAGGGGTCTAACTATGGCTACACCTTC. Protein product: CASSQQGSNYGYTF.

J is TRBJ1-1 and V is TRBV4-3; tentative D call: TRBD1 (5 bases). The V end was cut by 0 bases, the J end by 5 bases, with 10 bases between. CDR1 is LGHNA, CDR2 YSLEER, per germline. This CDR3 spans 14 amino acids. This chain's CDR3 is CASSQERGRTEAFF. The CDR3 DNA follows: TGCGCCAGCAGCCAAGAGCGGGGGAGGACTGAAGCTTTCTTT.

This chain links TRBV6-2 or TRBV6-3 with TRBJ2-1; TRBD2 agrees at 7 bases. The CDR3 covers 21 residues. The V segment lost 3 bases and the J segment 1 base; nucleotides outside the gene matches: 21. Looked up from germline, CDR1 is MNHEY and CDR2 is SVGEGT. This chain's CDR3 is CASSYGSIMGIGRGSYNEQFF. CDR3 coding DNA: TGTGCCAGCAGTTATGGCTCCATTATGGGGATCGGGCGGGGGTCCTACAATGAGCAGTTCTTC.

V and J are TRBV6-2 or TRBV6-3 and TRBJ1-2; D is ambiguous. There are 13 residues in the CDR3. V dropped 0 bases and J dropped 10 bases, with 12 bases sitting between them. In germline, CDR1 is MNHEY, CDR2 SVGEGT. CDR3 residues: CASSYSSGWIYTF. In DNA, the CDR3 is TGTGCCAGCAGTTACTCGAGCGGTTGGATCTACACCTTC.